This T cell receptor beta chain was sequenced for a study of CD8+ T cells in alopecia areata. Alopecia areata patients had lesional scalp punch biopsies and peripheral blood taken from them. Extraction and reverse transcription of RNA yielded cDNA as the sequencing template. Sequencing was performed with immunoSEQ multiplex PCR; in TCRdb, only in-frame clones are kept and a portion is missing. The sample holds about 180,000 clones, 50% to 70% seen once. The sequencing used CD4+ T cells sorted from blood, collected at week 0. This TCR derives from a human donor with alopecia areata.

This chain's CDR3 is CASSLSPGNTEAFF. CDR3 nucleotides: TGTGCCAGCAGCTTAAGTCCAGGGAACACTGAAGCTTTCTTT. The gene calls are TRBV7-3 and TRBJ1-1; D gene unclear. Trimming cost V 1 base and J 1 base, with 7 bases left between them. The CDR3 sequence is 14 residues long. The V gene's germline CDR1 is SGHTA and CDR2 FQGTGA.